This T cell receptor beta chain is from a study of a mutant IDH1 vaccine in newly diagnosed glioma. General study findings and limits: Changes in top peripheral clonotypes did not appear linked to pseudoprogression.

Generated by immunoSEQ multiplex PCR, the TCRdb table keeps only in-frame clones and is missing some. The sample shows about 32,000 clones, about four fifths of them seen only once. Time point reported: week 35, safety follow-up. Every vaccine dose comprised 300 ug of mutant IDH1 20-mer peptide plus topical imiquimod. Astrocytomas found in donors were new, WHO grade 3 or 4, IDH1-mutant and ATRX-lost. The CDR3 runs 14 residues. Trimming cost V 4 bases and J 4 bases; bases outside gene matches: 3. CDR1 and CDR2 (germline): LNHNV, YYDKDF (reference sequence). A word on this clone: Its specificity is not known.

Material: PBMCs, obtained from a glioma patient whose treatment included an IDH1 peptide vaccine. This TCR came from a man aged 40-50 years with glioma. Some clones in this sample may be carry-over from other donors' samples. The gene calls are TRBV15 and TRBJ1-5; 8 bases are a match to TRBD1. In nucleotides, the CDR3 is TGTGCCACCAGCACTACAGGGGGGAATCAGCCCCAGCATTTT. This gives the protein CATSTTGGNQPQHF.